This entry lists 21 T cell receptor beta chains sequenced from one sample in a study of cytomegalovirus exposure and HLA in healthy donors. With 60 Vbeta and 13 Jbeta primers, the PCR was carried out. TCRdb keeps only in-frame clones here, not all; method: immunoSEQ multiplex PCR. The sample yields 150,000 to 200,000 clones, 78% seen once. Sequencing was performed on PBMCs. The receptors were sampled from a woman in her 30s in good health and CMV-seropositive.

The table lists this clone with a few counts. The chain carries TRBV9 and TRBJ2-3; 8 positions match TRBD2. With V trimmed by 4 bases and J by 8 bases, 12 bases remained unmatched. The CDR3 has 15 amino acids. Per the germline V gene, CDR1 is SGDLS and CDR2 is YYNGEE. The CDR3 sequence is CASSPPGLGRRTQYF. The DNA of the CDR3 is TGTGCCAGCAGCCCCCCGGGACTAGGGCGTCGTACGCAGTATTTT. The entire variable domain, with the rest obtained from reference TRBV9 and TRBJ2-3, is as follows: DSGVTQTPKHLITATGQRVTLRCSPRSGDLSVYWYQQSLDQGLQFLIQYYNGEERAKGNILERFSAQQFPDLHSELNLSSLELGDSALYFCASSPPGLGRRTQYFGPGTRLTVL.

The chain carries TRBV11-1 and TRBJ1-2; TRBD1 matches 7 bases. This CDR3 region has 13 residues. Germline CDR1 and CDR2: SGHAT and FQDESV (reference sequence). The trim removed 3 bases at V and 8 bases at J, leaving 6 bases unmatched. The CDR3 region has the DNA TGTGCCAGCAGCTTGAGGGGGCTCAGGGGCTACACCTTC. It yields the protein CASSLRGLRGYTF. Filled out from reference TRBV11-1 and TRBJ1-2, the complete variable domain reads EAEVAQSPRYKITEKSQAVAFWCDPISGHATLYWYRQILGQGPELLVQFQDESVVDDSQLPKDRFSAERLKGVDSTLKIQPAELGDSAMYLCASSLRGLRGYTFGSGTRLTVV.

The V gene is TRBV7-4, the J gene TRBJ1-5, with 7 nucleotides matching TRBD1. The CDR3 covers 17 residues. The V gene's germline CDR1 is SGHVT and CDR2 SQSDAQ. J gave up 6 bases and V 1 base, and 12 bases lay outside the gene matches. CDR3 bases: TGTGCCAGCAGCTTAGGATCCCGGGACAGCGGCCCTCAGCCCCAGCATTTT. Encoded protein: CASSLGSRDSGPQPQHF.

This rearrangement joins TRBV7-8 to TRBJ2-1, with TRBD2 matching over 8 bases. J gave up 0 bases and V 5 bases, and 6 bases lay outside the gene matches. Germline loops: CDR1 SGHVS, CDR2 FQNEAQ. CDR3 length equals 16 residues. CDR3 region: CASSHPSGSSYNEQFF. CDR3 nucleotide sequence: TGTGCCAGCAGCCACCCCAGCGGGAGCTCCTACAATGAGCAGTTCTTC.

The J gene is TRBJ2-3, the V gene TRBV5-4, with 9 bases aligning to TRBD2. The J segment lost 0 bases and the V segment lost 6 bases, leaving 2 bases of the junction unmatched. There are 14 residues in the CDR3. Germline V gives CDR1 SGHNT, CDR2 YYREEE (reference sequence). The CDR3 loop reads CASKAGGSTDTQYF. Here the CDR3 DNA reads TGTGCCAGCAAAGCGGGAGGAAGCACAGATACGCAGTATTTT.

The rearrangement joins TRBV5-1 to TRBJ1-5, with D unresolved. CDR1 and CDR2 from the germline V gene are SGHRS and YFSETQ. The CDR3 has 15 residues. V lost 4 bases and J 4 bases, leaving 15 bases between the germline ends. The CDR3 region is CASSLGPLRNQPQHF. CDR3 DNA sequence: TGCGCCAGCAGCCTAGGTCCCCTAAGAAATCAGCCCCAGCATTTT.

The chain recombines TRBV2 with TRBJ2-5; possibly TRBD1 for D (6 bases). V gave up 11 bases and J gave up 4 bases, with 20 bases separating them. This CDR3 has 14 residues. Germline CDR1 SNHLY, CDR2 FYNNEI. The chain's CDR3 is CAGKLGGFGETQYF. The CDR3 DNA is TGTGCCGGGAAATTAGGGGGATTCGGAGAGACCCAGTACTTC.

V is TRBV10-3 and J is TRBJ2-3, with D hard to call. V was shortened by 2 bases and J by 1 base, with 10 bases between the two germline ends. Germline V CDR1 and CDR2: ENHRY, SYGVKD. The CDR3 is made up of 15 amino acids. In DNA form, the CDR3 reads TGTGCCATCAGTGAGCCCCATCTACGCACAGATACGCAGTATTTT. This codes for CAISEPHLRTDTQYF.

This clone was detected only a few times. The same CDR3 is also encoded by other DNA sequences in this sample. The CDR3 sequence: CASSLDGGTGELFF. In DNA, the CDR3 is TGCGCCAGCAGCTTGGACGGGGGAACCGGGGAGCTGTTTTTT. V and J are TRBV5-1 and TRBJ2-2, with a weak D call TRBD2 (6 bases). V shed 0 bases and J shed 5 bases, with 8 bases lying between them. This CDR3 has 14 amino acids. CDR1 and CDR2 (germline): SGHRS, YFSETQ.

The chain employs TRBV6-5 and TRBJ2-3; perhaps TRBD2 as D (5 bases). Trimming cost V 2 bases and J 7 bases, with 16 bases left between them. Germline lookup yields CDR1 MNHEY and CDR2 SVGAGI. The CDR3 has 15 amino acids. The CDR3 reads CASSYLLGVRNTQYF. CDR3 DNA: TGTGCCAGCAGTTACCTCCTGGGAGTGCGGAATACGCAGTATTTT.

The chain joins TRBV15 to TRBJ2-5, with D perhaps matching TRBD2 (5 bases). In germline, CDR1 is LNHNV, CDR2 YYDKDF (reference sequence). This CDR3 is built from 13 residues. V lost 0 bases and J 4 bases, leaving 6 bases between the germline ends. Written as DNA, the CDR3 is TGTGCCACCAGCAGAGATCGGGGAGAGACCCAGTACTTC. Protein sequence: CATSRDRGETQYF.

This clone was observed a handful of times. The chain recombines TRBV6-1 with TRBJ1-1, with 7 bases aligning to TRBD1. Germline V CDR1 and CDR2: MNHNS, SASEGT. This CDR3 comprises 14 residues. V lost 10 bases and J lost 7; bases outside the gene matches: 15. This chain's CDR3 is CAIREHRGRIEAFF. In DNA, the CDR3 is TGTGCCATCAGGGAACACAGGGGACGGATTGAAGCTTTCTTT.

CDR3 protein: CASSLMRQGSYEQYF. The CDR3 DNA reads TGTGCCAGCAGCTTGATGAGACAGGGATCCTACGAGCAGTACTTC. The chain couples TRBV5-4 to TRBJ2-7, with TRBD1 identical over 7 bases. The CDR3 covers 15 residues. Germline V CDR1 and CDR2: SGHNT, YYREEE (reference sequence). With V trimmed by 1 base and J by 1 base, 5 bases remained unmatched.

For the CDR3, the DNA is TGTGCCAGCAGCGTGCGCGGCTCTGGGGCCAACGTCCTGACTTTC. Translation gives CASSVRGSGANVLTF. The J gene is TRBJ2-6, the V gene TRBV2; no reliable D call. CDR1 and CDR2 from the germline V gene are SNHLY and FYNNEI. Trimming shortened V by 6 bases and J by 0 bases, and 9 bases separated the two germline ends. CDR3 length: 15 residues. Together with reference TRBV2 and TRBJ2-6, the CDR3 gives the full variable domain: EPEVTQTPSHQVTQMGQEVILRCVPISNHLYFYWYRQILGQKVEFLVSFYNNEISEKSEIFDDQFSVERPDGSNFTLKIRSTKLEDSAMYFCASSVRGSGANVLTFGAGSRLTVL.

The V gene is TRBV7-6, the J gene TRBJ2-3; possibly TRBD2 for D (6 bases). There are 18 residues in the CDR3. The V end lost 1 base, the J end lost 1 base, and 18 bases lay between the germline ends. Per the germline V gene, CDR1 is SGHVS and CDR2 is FNYEAQ. The CDR3 loop is CASSLVEVLWGGTDTQYF. The CDR3 nucleotides are TGTGCCAGCAGCTTAGTCGAGGTGTTGTGGGGGGGCACAGATACGCAGTATTTT. Supplemented by reference TRBV7-6 and TRBJ2-3, the full variable domain reads GAGVSQSPRYKVTKRGQDVALRCDPISGHVSLYWYRQALGQGPEFLTYFNYEAQQDKSGLPNDRFSAERPEGSISTLTIQRTEQRDSAMYRCASSLVEVLWGGTDTQYFGPGTRLTVL.

This clone has more than one count but fewer than ten. This chain links TRBV7-6 with TRBJ1-3; perhaps TRBD1 as D (5 bases). This CDR3 contains 21 residues. The V gene's germline CDR1 is SGHVS and CDR2 FNYEAQ. V was trimmed by 5 bases and J by 0 bases, leaving 29 bases between them. CDR3 sequence reads: CASSRLPLAGIGELSGNTIYF. The CDR3 DNA follows: TGTGCCAGCAGCCGCCTTCCGTTGGCAGGGATTGGAGAACTCTCTGGAAACACCATATATTTT.

The rearrangement uses TRBV6-5 and TRBJ1-2; 10 bases match TRBD1. The CDR3 loop spans 13 amino acids. Germline CDR1 and CDR2: MNHEY and SVGAGI. After removal of 6 bases from V and 6 bases from J, the junction contained 4 bases not matched to a gene. The DNA for the CDR3 is TGTGCCAGCAGCAGGACAGGGGGTCATGGCTACACCTTC. Its protein product is CASSRTGGHGYTF.

CDR3 sequence (DNA): TGCGCCAGCAGCCGTAGACGGGAACTGAACACTGAAGCTTTCTTT. Translating it yields CASSRRRELNTEAFF. The rearrangement joins TRBV4-1 to TRBJ1-1, with D unresolved. The V and J ends lost 4 bases and 0 bases respectively, with 12 bases between them. Germline V gives CDR1 MGHRA, CDR2 YSYEKL. CDR3 length: 15 residues.

This rearrangement joins TRBV19 to TRBJ1-5; 7 bases fit TRBD1. The trim removed 2 bases at V and 5 bases at J, leaving 3 bases unmatched. CDR1 and CDR2 from the germline V gene are LNHDA and SQIVND (reference sequence). The CDR3 spans 14 residues. The CDR3 DNA reads TGTGCCAGTAGTATAAGACAGGGACATCAGCCCCAGCATTTT. Translating gives CASSIRQGHQPQHF.

This chain connects TRBV5-6 to TRBJ1-1; 9 bases fit TRBD1. With V trimmed by 1 base and J by 3 bases, 4 bases remained unmatched. The CDR3 is 15 residues long. Germline V CDR1 and CDR2: SGHDT, YYEEEE. CDR3 amino acids: CASSLIRTGDTEAFF. In DNA, the CDR3 is TGTGCCAGCAGCTTGATCCGGACAGGGGACACTGAAGCTTTCTTT.

V is TRBV5-1 and J is TRBJ1-4, with D perhaps TRBD1 (6 bases). Germline values: CDR1 SGHRS, CDR2 YFSETQ. Trimming cost V 6 bases and J 3 bases, with 12 bases left between them. The CDR3 sequence is 14 residues long. The CDR3 DNA sequence: TGCGCCAGCAAAGACCCAGGGGCTAATGAAAAACTGTTTTTT. This encodes CASKDPGANEKLFF.